Below are 18 T cell receptor beta chains sequenced from a single sample in a study of HIV-infected patients and healthy controls. TCRdb redid the calling of the 5' RACE reads with MiXCR, one entry per CDR3 protein. The sample contains more than 60,000 distinct CDR3 sequences, about 19% of which appear only once. The sample was CD4+ T cells from blood. The receptors were gathered from a human donor in good health.

V gene TRBV15 combines with J gene TRBJ1-3; D not certain. The CDR3 is 16 residues long. Germline V CDR1 and CDR2: LNHNV, YYDKDF (reference sequence). The V end lost 0 bases, the J end lost 3 bases, and 12 bases lay between the germline ends. CDR3 sequence (DNA): TGTGCCACCAGCAGAGATGCGCCGAGGAGTGGAAACACCATATATTTT. Translating it yields CATSRDAPRSGNTIYF.

This clonotype has just a few counts. The chain is built from TRBV11-2 and TRBJ2-7, with 11 nucleotides matching TRBD2. Germline CDR1 is SGHAT and CDR2 is FQNNGV. The CDR3 sequence is 14 residues long. The trim removed 4 bases at V and 11 bases at J, leaving 10 bases unmatched. The CDR3 DNA is TGTGCCAGCAGCTCGACTAGCGGGGTTCCTCTCGAGTACTTC. As protein: CASSSTSGVPLEYF.

This clonotype was seen a handful of times. This chain uses TRBV15 with TRBJ1-2, with 7 bases identical to TRBD1. V trimming: 0 bases; J trimming: 7 bases; junction bases outside the gene matches: 5. Germline CDR1 and CDR2: LNHNV and YYDKDF (reference sequence). The CDR3 totals 14 residues. The CDR3 sequence is CATSRDRTGVGYTF. The CDR3 nucleotides are TGTGCCACCAGCAGAGATAGAACAGGGGTTGGCTACACCTTC.

This clonotype showed up many times. The CDR3 DNA reads TGCAGCGTTGACCGGCGAGGAGCAGATACGCAGTATTTT. Amino acids: CSVDRRGADTQYF. The chain has TRBV29-1 and TRBJ2-3, with D unclear. CDR3 size: 13 residues. Germline CDR1 SQVTM, CDR2 ANQGSEA. V lost 3 bases and J 4 bases, leaving 11 bases between the germline ends.

This clonotype was counted only a few times. This chain uses TRBV20-1 with TRBJ1-5; possibly TRBD1 for D (5 bases). Germline V gives CDR1 DFQATT, CDR2 SNEGSKA (reference sequence). This CDR3 is 17 amino acids long. Trimming cost V 1 base and J 0 bases, with 16 bases left between them. CDR3 residues: CSARAAGFFYSNQPQHF. CDR3 DNA: TGCAGTGCTAGAGCGGCAGGGTTTTTTTATAGCAATCAGCCCCAGCATTTT.

This clonotype was seen many times. The chain carries TRBV4-3 and TRBJ1-2; D gene ambiguous. From germline, CDR1 is LGHNA and CDR2 YSLEER. V was clipped by 0 bases and J by 2 bases, with 10 bases between them. This CDR3 region has 15 residues. This chain's CDR3 is CASSQEGAGNYGYTF. DNA for the CDR3: TGCGCCAGCAGCCAAGAGGGCGCGGGAAACTATGGCTACACCTTC.

This clonotype was seen repeatedly, ten times or more. The CDR3 coding sequence is TGTGCCAGCAGTTACGACGGGGGGTCCACAGATACGCAGTATTTT. The encoded protein is CASSYDGGSTDTQYF. V usage is TRBV6-5 and J usage is TRBJ2-3; TRBD2 aligns across 7 bases. From germline, CDR1 is MNHEY and CDR2 SVGAGI. The CDR3 has 15 amino acids. Trimming cost V 2 bases and J 2 bases; bases outside gene matches: 4.

This clonotype was picked up a small number of times. The chain combines TRBV5-6 with TRBJ2-7, with 8 bases fitting TRBD2. The CDR3 runs to 14 residues. The germline V gene encodes CDR1 SGHDT and CDR2 YYEEEE. V lost 4 bases, J lost 3 bases, and 6 bases stayed unmatched. CDR3 bases: TGTGCCAGCAGCCAATTAGCGGGGAGCTACGAGCAGTACTTC. Amino acid sequence: CASSQLAGSYEQYF.

The V and J genes are TRBV30 and TRBJ1-5, with D unresolved. The CDR3 extends over 12 amino acids. Germline loops: CDR1 GTSNPN, CDR2 SVGIG (reference sequence). V lost 3 bases to trimming and J lost 6 bases, with 9 bases between them. For the CDR3, the DNA is TGTGCCTGGAGCGGTGGGTTTCAGCCCCAGCATTTT. Translating gives CAWSGGFQPQHF.

This chain links TRBV7-3 with TRBJ2-7; D might be TRBD2 (6 bases). The germline gives CDR1 SGHTA, CDR2 FQGTGA. V was pared by 4 bases and J by 5 bases, with 21 bases between. The length of the CDR3 is 16 residues. The CDR3 DNA sequence: TGTGCCAGCAGCTCCTCCACTCTACTAGCTCGAGACGAGCAGTACTTC. Amino acids: CASSSSTLLARDEQYF.

The table lists this clonotype with a few counts. This chain joins TRBV28 and TRBJ2-3; TRBD2 matches 9 bases. The CDR3 runs to 14 residues. Germline CDR1 is MDHEN and CDR2 is SYDVKM. V shed 5 bases, J shed 4 bases, and the junction held 4 bases outside the gene matches. As DNA, the CDR3 is TGTGCCAGCAGTATAGCGGGAGTCCCAGATACGCAGTATTTT. This codes for CASSIAGVPDTQYF.

This clonotype occurred a few times. This chain links TRBV19 with TRBJ1-5; D might be TRBD1 (5 bases). The CDR3 covers 16 residues. Germline V gives CDR1 LNHDA, CDR2 SQIVND (reference sequence). V was cut by 7 bases and J by 2 bases, with 18 bases left in between. The CDR3 nucleotides are TGTGCCAGTAAGTTGAGAGGGGCCCAGGGCAATCAGCCCCAGCATTTT. Translation gives CASKLRGAQGNQPQHF.

The chain recombines TRBV29-1 with TRBJ2-1, with 12 positions matching TRBD2. CDR1 and CDR2 (germline): SQVTM, ANQGSEA. The CDR3 runs to 16 residues. The ends lost 8 bases at V and 9 bases at J; junction bases unmatched: 17. The CDR3 reads CSYQRLAGVGQGEQFF. Written as DNA, the CDR3 is TGCAGCTATCAGCGACTAGCGGGAGTAGGTCAGGGTGAGCAGTTCTTC.

The gene calls are TRBV7-9 and TRBJ2-7; D is undetermined. Germline CDR1 is SEHNR and CDR2 is FQNEAQ (reference sequence). Trimming left V 5 bases short and J 6 bases short, with 17 bases between. The CDR3 has 14 amino acids. The DNA of the CDR3 is TGTGCCAGCAGCCCCCCGGTTCTAGGCACCGAGCAGTACTTC. It encodes CASSPPVLGTEQYF.

This clonotype was found many times. This sequence joins TRBV3-1 and TRBJ1-1, with D unclear. CDR3 length: 13 residues. Per germline, CDR1 LGHDT and CDR2 YNNKEL (reference sequence). The ends were cut back, 2 bases at V and 5 bases at J, with 9 bases in the middle. CDR3: CASSQLSGTEAFF. The CDR3 DNA sequence: TGTGCCAGCAGCCAACTGTCCGGAACTGAAGCTTTCTTT. Full variable domain (outside the CDR3, taken from reference TRBV3-1 and TRBJ1-1): DTAVSQTPKYLVTQMGNDKSIKCEQNLGHDTMYWYKQDSKKFLKIMFSYNNKELIINETVPNRFSPKSPDKAHLNLHINSLELGDSAVYFCASSQLSGTEAFFGQGTRLTVV.

Only a few counts were recorded for this clonotype. This chain uses TRBV21-1 with TRBJ2-5. TRBV21-1 is designated a pseudogene. The CDR3 contains 13 residues. The CDR3 loop reads CASSIDEQETQYF. As DNA, the CDR3 is TGTGCCAGCAGCATAGACGAGCAAGAGACCCAGTACTTC.

The chain couples TRBV20-1 to TRBJ1-2; D gene unclear. The V end was cut by 3 bases, the J end by 5 bases, with 7 bases between. The germline gives CDR1 DFQATT, CDR2 SNEGSKA (reference sequence). The CDR3 loop spans 11 amino acids. CDR3 sequence: CSARADYGYTF. DNA for the CDR3: TGCAGTGCTAGGGCAGATTATGGCTACACCTTC.

The chain joins TRBV29-1 to TRBJ2-7; possibly TRBD1 for D (5 bases). The length of the CDR3 is 12 residues. The V and J ends lost 4 bases and 8 bases respectively, with 15 bases between them. Germline loops: CDR1 SQVTM, CDR2 ANQGSEA. The CDR3 sequence: CSVGQGVEKQYF. The DNA for the CDR3 is TGCAGCGTTGGGCAGGGCGTAGAGAAGCAGTACTTC.